What follows is one T cell receptor (beta chain) and its context. Generated by immunoSEQ multiplex PCR, the TCRdb table keeps only in-frame clones and is missing some. The repertoire holds tens of thousands of clones, with around four fifths as singletons. The sample's time point: baseline, week 1 (first vaccination visit). Stated treatment: pre-vaccination baseline after standard-of-care therapy. V was trimmed by 3 bases and J by 0 bases, leaving 9 bases between them. This CDR3 is built from 14 residues. Germline values: CDR1 SGHTA, CDR2 FQGNSA. This record belongs to a study of a mutant IDH1 vaccine in newly diagnosed glioma.

This material consisted of PBMCs, taken from a glioma patient treated with radiotherapy, temozolomide or both. The TCR originated in a woman in her forties or fifties with glioma. This chain connects TRBV7-2 to TRBJ2-7, with unresolved D. The CDR3 protein is CASSLVPGSYEQYF. The CDR3 nucleotides read TGTGCCAGCAGCTTGGTCCCGGGCTCCTACGAGCAGTACTTC.